This T cell receptor beta chain appears in the sequencing data of a study of blood T cell repertoires in COVID-19. Original processing methods: Quantification of nucleated cells was approximated via reference gene primer amplification. Repertoires were generated with immunoSEQ multiplex PCR, while TCRdb's copy carries only in-frame clones and drops some. The V and J calls and clone size come from that table; D and trimming were worked out from the DNA. The sample includes under 300,000 clones, approximately 88% seen only once; the top ten take 2.5% to 3.5%. The sequence came from a woman in her forties who had been exposed to COVID-19. The sample comprised PBMCs or T cells enriched from blood (not recorded which).

The DNA of the CDR3 is TGTGCCAGCAGCGGGTGGACAGAGCTTTGGAATGAGCAGTTCTTC. This translates into CASSGWTELWNEQFF. This chain uses TRBV5-6 with TRBJ2-1; D may be TRBD1 (6 bases). The CDR3 is 15 amino acids. Germline V gene data show CDR1 as SGHDT and CDR2 as YYEEEE. The V and J ends lost 4 bases and 7 bases respectively, with 18 bases between them. The complete variable domain, with remaining parts taken from reference TRBV5-6 and TRBJ2-1, reads DAGVTQSPTHLIKTRGQQVTLRCSPKSGHDTVSWYQQALGQGPQFIFQYYEEEERQRGNFPDRFSGHQFPNYSSELNVNALLLGDSALYLCASSGWTELWNEQFFGPGTRLTVL.